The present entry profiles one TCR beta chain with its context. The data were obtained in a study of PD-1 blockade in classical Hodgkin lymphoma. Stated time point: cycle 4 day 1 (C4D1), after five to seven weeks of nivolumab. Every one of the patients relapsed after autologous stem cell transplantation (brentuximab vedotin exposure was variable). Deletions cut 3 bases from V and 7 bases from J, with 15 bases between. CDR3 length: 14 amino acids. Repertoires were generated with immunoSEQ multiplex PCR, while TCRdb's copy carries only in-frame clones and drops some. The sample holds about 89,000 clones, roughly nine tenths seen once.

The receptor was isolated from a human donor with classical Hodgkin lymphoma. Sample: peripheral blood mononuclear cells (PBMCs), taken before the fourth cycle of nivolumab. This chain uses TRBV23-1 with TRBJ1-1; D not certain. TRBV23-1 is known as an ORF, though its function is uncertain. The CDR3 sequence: CASSHPEGLSEAFF. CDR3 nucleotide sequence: TGCGCCAGCAGTCATCCGGAAGGGTTGAGTGAAGCTTTCTTT.